This T cell receptor beta chain was sequenced for a study of blood T cell repertoires in COVID-19. Sequencing used immunoSEQ multiplex PCR; TCRdb keeps in-frame clones, though not all of them. This table has about 180,000 clones, more than 75% appearing once. This clonotype originated in a woman aged 45-60 years who had recovered from COVID-19. Sequencing was carried out using PBMCs or T cells enriched from blood (not recorded which).

The chain's CDR3 is CASSQTGTGPGTNYGYTF. DNA for the CDR3: TGTGCCAGCAGCCAAACCGGGACAGGGCCGGGGACTAACTATGGCTACACCTTC. V gene TRBV4-2 combines with J gene TRBJ1-2; 9 positions agree with TRBD1. This CDR3 is built from 18 residues. J gave up 0 bases and V 2 bases, and 10 bases lay outside the gene matches. The germline gives CDR1 LGHNA, CDR2 YNFKEQ.